The 23 T cell receptor beta chains below were found in one sample sequenced in a study of blood T cell repertoires in COVID-19. The repertoire was sequenced with immunoSEQ multiplex PCR; TCRdb's copy has only in-frame clones and lacks some. The repertoire holds 120,000 to 150,000 clones, with 85% to 90% as singletons. Sequencing was performed on PBMCs or T cells enriched from blood (not recorded which). Source of these receptors: a woman between 25 and 40 years old with acute COVID-19.

The chain couples TRBV30 to TRBJ2-1; D gene ambiguous. The V and J ends lost 3 bases and 9 bases respectively, with 9 bases between them. The CDR3 loop spans 11 amino acids. Germline V gene sequence: CDR1 GTSNPN, CDR2 SVGIG (reference sequence). CDR3 in amino acids: CAWSTAIEQFF. DNA for the CDR3: TGTGCCTGGAGCACCGCGATTGAGCAGTTCTTC.

The chain has TRBV7-2 and TRBJ1-3; 8 bases fit TRBD1. The CDR3 runs 17 residues. The germline CDR1 and CDR2 sequences are SGHTA and FQGNSA. With 3 bases clipped from V and 1 base from J, the junction kept 8 bases outside the gene matches. Here the CDR3 DNA reads TGTGCCAGCAGCTTTAGAGGACAGGGCAATTCTGGAAACACCATATATTTT. Encoded protein: CASSFRGQGNSGNTIYF.

This clone was observed a single time. This chain joins TRBV28 and TRBJ1-2, with D hard to call. Trimming took 3 bases from V and 4 from J, leaving 9 bases between them. Germline assignment: CDR1 MDHEN and CDR2 SYDVKM. The CDR3 sequence is 13 residues long. The CDR3 loop reads CASSFAQLYGYTF. Written as DNA, the CDR3 is TGTGCCAGCAGTTTCGCACAGCTCTATGGCTACACCTTC.

The chain is built from TRBV28 and TRBJ1-5; 7 bases line up with TRBD1. Germline CDR1 MDHEN, CDR2 SYDVKM. This CDR3 contains 15 residues. V dropped 4 bases and J dropped 5; count of bases not matched to a gene: 8. This chain's CDR3 is CASSSLGGAYQPQHF. As DNA, the CDR3 is TGTGCCAGCAGTTCCCTAGGGGGCGCTTATCAGCCCCAGCATTTT. Full variable domain (remainder filled in from reference TRBV28 and TRBJ1-5): DVKVTQSSRYLVKRTGEKVFLECVQDMDHENMFWYRQDPGLGLRLIYFSYDVKMKEKGDIPEGYSVSREKKERFSLILESASTNQTSMYLCASSSLGGAYQPQHFGDGTRLSIL.

Details on this clone: The same CDR3 is also encoded by other DNA sequences in this sample. The chain uses TRBV7-9 and TRBJ1-1, with TRBD1 as a possible D gene (6 bases). The V and J ends lost 2 bases and 2 bases respectively, with 12 bases between them. The germline CDR1 and CDR2 sequences are SEHNR and FQNEAQ (reference sequence). CDR3 length equals 15 residues. The CDR3: CASSLRQGKNTEAFF. The CDR3 nucleotides are TGTGCCAGCAGCTTACGTCAGGGGAAAAACACTGAAGCTTTCTTT. Looking up the rest from reference TRBV7-9 and TRBJ1-1 gives the full variable domain: DTGVSQNPRHKITKRGQNVTFRCDPISEHNRLYWYRQTLGQGPEFLTYFQNEAQLEKSRLLSDRFSAERPKGSFSTLEIQRTEQGDSAMYLCASSLRQGKNTEAFFGQGTRLTVV.

In this sample, this clone turned up a few times. The gene calls are TRBV2 and TRBJ1-2; 7 bases line up with TRBD1. The CDR3 loop spans 13 amino acids. Looked up from germline, CDR1 is SNHLY and CDR2 is FYNNEI. Trimming took 4 bases from V and 2 from J; bases not matched to a gene: 1. The CDR3 nucleotides are TGTGCCAGCAGTGCGGGACAGAACTATGGCTACACCTTC. Translation: CASSAGQNYGYTF. Supplemented by reference TRBV2 and TRBJ1-2, the full variable domain reads EPEVTQTPSHQVTQMGQEVILRCVPISNHLYFYWYRQILGQKVEFLVSFYNNEISEKSEIFDDQFSVERPDGSNFTLKIRSTKLEDSAMYFCASSAGQNYGYTFGSGTRLTVV.

DNA of the CDR3: TGTGCCAGCAGGGCGGGGACTACCTATCAGCCCCAGCATTTT. It yields the protein CASRAGTTYQPQHF. The J gene is TRBJ1-5, the V gene TRBV28, with a weak D call TRBD1 (5 bases). V was shortened by 6 bases and J by 5 bases, with 14 bases between the two germline ends. The CDR3 extends over 14 amino acids. CDR1 and CDR2 from the germline V gene are MDHEN and SYDVKM.

The chain is built from TRBV4-3 and TRBJ2-7; D is perhaps TRBD2 (6 bases). Trimming took 0 bases from V and 4 from J, leaving 16 bases between them. The V gene's germline CDR1 is LGHNA and CDR2 YSLEER. The CDR3 covers 16 residues. This CDR3 reads CASSQDLEGLAYEQYF. As DNA, the CDR3 is TGCGCCAGCAGCCAAGATCTAGAGGGACTTGCGTACGAGCAGTACTTC.

This chain connects TRBV6-5 to TRBJ2-1; TRBD2 aligns across 7 bases. Germline CDR1 reads MNHEY; CDR2 reads SVGAGI. J was trimmed by 10 bases and V by 1 base; bases with no gene match: 7. This CDR3 is built from 14 residues. CDR3 sequence: CASSYLGGQDEQFF. The DNA of the CDR3 is TGTGCCAGCAGTTACTTGGGAGGGCAAGACGAGCAGTTCTTC.

The chain joins TRBV6-4 to TRBJ2-3, with 8 nucleotides matching TRBD2. The CDR3 sequence is 15 residues long. The germline gives CDR1 MRHNA, CDR2 SNTAGT. With V trimmed by 3 bases and J by 0 bases, 2 bases remained unmatched. The CDR3 region is CASSEAGDSTDTQYF. The CDR3 DNA reads as TGTGCCAGCAGTGAAGCGGGAGACAGCACAGATACGCAGTATTTT.

The rearrangement joins TRBV28 to TRBJ2-2; the match to TRBD1 covers 7 bases. The germline CDR1 and CDR2 sequences are MDHEN and SYDVKM. This CDR3 has 14 amino acids. The J segment lost 8 bases and the V segment lost 4 bases, leaving 7 bases of the junction unmatched. CDR3 loop: CASSSYRGGGELFF. The CDR3, as DNA: TGTGCCAGCAGTTCCTACAGGGGCGGGGGGGAGCTGTTTTTT.

The rearrangement uses TRBV10-3 and TRBJ2-2; a weak D match, TRBD1 (6 bases). V was shortened by 7 bases and J by 2 bases, with 11 bases between the two germline ends. The CDR3 has 14 amino acids. CDR1 and CDR2 (germline): ENHRY, SYGVKD. The CDR3 reads CAITGTQNTGELFF. DNA of the CDR3: TGTGCCATCACAGGGACACAAAACACCGGGGAGCTGTTTTTT.

The gene calls are TRBV14 and TRBJ2-3; no reliable D call. Trimming removed 1 base from V and 0 bases from J, with 8 bases in between. Per the germline V gene, CDR1 is SGHDN and CDR2 is FVKESK. This CDR3 comprises 15 residues. The CDR3 is CASSQGALSTDTQYF. CDR3 sequence (DNA): TGTGCCAGCAGCCAAGGGGCTCTCAGCACAGATACGCAGTATTTT. The full variable domain, in which reference TRBV14 and TRBJ2-3 provide the parts outside the CDR3, is EAGVTQFPSHSVIEKGQTVTLRCDPISGHDNLYWYRRVMGKEIKFLLHFVKESKQDESGMPNNRFLAERTGGTYSTLKVQPAELEDSGVYFCASSQGALSTDTQYFGPGTRLTVL.

The CDR3 DNA reads as TGTGCCAGCAGCCCTAGGGGTGCGGTCGGACAGTTCGGAAACATTCAGTACTTC. It encodes CASSPRGAVGQFGNIQYF. J is TRBJ2-4 and V is TRBV7-2; tentatively, D is TRBD1 (6 bases). The V end lost 5 bases, the J end lost 6 bases, and 26 bases lay between the germline ends. Germline values: CDR1 SGHTA, CDR2 FQGNSA. CDR3 length equals 18 residues.

The chain joins TRBV30 to TRBJ1-5; 8 bases are a match to TRBD1. The CDR3 consists of 20 residues. V was clipped by 2 bases and J by 4 bases; unmatched bases: 22. Per the germline V gene, CDR1 is GTSNPN and CDR2 is SVGIG (reference sequence). DNA of the CDR3: TGTGCCTGGAGTCCGAGAACAAAGGTAAGTGACAGGGGAGGGAATCAGCCCCAGCATTTT. Translated, it gives CAWSPRTKVSDRGGNQPQHF.

This sequence joins TRBV4-3 and TRBJ1-2, with a tentative D call TRBD1 (5 bases). This CDR3 has 14 amino acids. Deletions cut 3 bases from V and 6 bases from J, with 14 bases between. Per germline, CDR1 LGHNA and CDR2 YSLEER. The CDR3 bases are TGCGCCAGCAGCCAGAGCGGGACCGGCCATGGCTACACCTTC. It specifies CASSQSGTGHGYTF.

The chain couples TRBV5-1 to TRBJ2-7; 9 bases match TRBD1. V shed 1 base and J 4 bases; nucleotides not matched to a gene: 3. This CDR3 is 14 amino acids long. The germline gives CDR1 SGHRS, CDR2 YFSETQ. In DNA, the CDR3 is TGCGCCAGCAGCTTGCAGACAGGGGGGTACGAGCAGTACTTC. Protein sequence: CASSLQTGGYEQYF.

This clone came up a few times. The rearrangement joins TRBV13 to TRBJ1-5; no clear D. CDR1 and CDR2 from the germline V gene are PRHDT and FYEKMQ (reference sequence). The V and J ends lost 3 bases and 3 bases respectively, with 9 bases between them. This CDR3 is 14 amino acids long. The CDR3 coding sequence is TGTGCCAGCAGCTTCGGACTCTTCAATCAGCCCCAGCATTTT. Its translation is CASSFGLFNQPQHF.

This chain joins TRBV10-3 and TRBJ1-1; D is undetermined. Trimming cost V 8 bases and J 3 bases, with 16 bases left between them. Per germline, CDR1 ENHRY and CDR2 SYGVKD. The CDR3 runs 14 residues. CDR3 residues: CAISEVASDTEAFF. Written as DNA, the CDR3 is TGTGCCATCTCGGAGGTGGCAAGCGACACTGAAGCTTTCTTT.

This clone was seen only once. V usage is TRBV12-5 and J usage is TRBJ2-7, with a weak D call TRBD2 (5 bases). CDR3 length: 20 amino acids. Germline-derived CDR1 and CDR2 are LGHNT and FRNRAP. Trimming left V 8 bases short and J 3 bases short, with 35 bases between. The chain's CDR3 is CASRHSPLVGRYLLIYEQYF. For the CDR3, the DNA is TGTGCTAGTAGACACTCCCCCTTAGTGGGGAGATACCTTTTAATCTACGAGCAGTACTTC.

This sequence joins TRBV14 and TRBJ1-2; no definite D call. Trimming removed 0 bases from V and 9 bases from J, with 14 bases in between. This CDR3 has 14 amino acids. The V gene's germline CDR1 is SGHDN and CDR2 FVKESK. The CDR3 is CASSQDSHAMSYTF. CDR3 in DNA: TGTGCCAGCAGCCAAGATTCGCACGCGATGAGCTACACCTTC.

In this sample, this clone turned up once. This chain links TRBV30 with TRBJ1-2, with a possible D match to TRBD1 (5 bases). V lost 0 bases to trimming and J lost 1 base, with 9 bases between them. Germline-derived CDR1 and CDR2 are GTSNPN and SVGIG (reference sequence). The length of the CDR3 is 14 residues. The CDR3 DNA reads as TGTGCCTGGAGTGTATCGGGGGGTAACTATGGCTACACCTTC. Its translation: CAWSVSGGNYGYTF. The variable domain in full, completed from reference TRBV30 and TRBJ1-2, reads SQTIHQWPATLVQPVGSPLSLECTVEGTSNPNLYWYRQAAGRGLQLLFYSVGIGQISSEVPQNLSASRPQDRQFILSSKKLLLSDSGFYLCAWSVSGGNYGYTFGSGTRLTVV.

The rearrangement joins TRBV19 to TRBJ1-1; 11 bases line up with TRBD1. Germline loops: CDR1 LNHDA, CDR2 SQIVND (reference sequence). This CDR3 is 17 amino acids long. The trim removed 3 bases at V and 6 bases at J, leaving 12 bases unmatched. The CDR3 is CASSMQGGGGQGAEAFF. DNA of the CDR3: TGTGCCAGTAGTATGCAGGGTGGCGGGGGACAGGGGGCTGAAGCTTTCTTT. Together with reference TRBV19 and TRBJ1-1, the CDR3 gives the full variable domain: DGGITQSPKYLFRKEGQNVTLSCEQNLNHDAMYWYRQDPGQGLRLIYYSQIVNDFQKGDIAEGYSVSREKKESFPLTVTSAQKNPTAFYLCASSMQGGGGQGAEAFFGQGTRLTVV.